This T cell receptor (beta chain) appears in the sequencing data of a study of cytomegalovirus exposure and HLA in healthy donors. Study in general: Membership in the Caucasian-associated ancestry cluster was found for about 84% of nearly 400 genotyped donors. Findings and caveats of the study: Versus the roughly 700-donor mean, an Asian-associated ancestry cluster reportedly showed fewer N-insertions in a later analysis.

This clone was seen a few times. Antigen unknown. The ends lost 6 bases at V and 8 bases at J; junction bases unmatched: 9. Germline-derived CDR1 and CDR2 are MNHNY and SVGAGI (reference sequence). The CDR3 covers 14 residues. PCR amplification relied on 60 Vbeta primers (plus 13 Jbeta primers). TCRdb's table, derived via immunoSEQ multiplex PCR, lists solely in-frame clones and lacks some. The sample lists under 200,000 clones, roughly 90% occurring once. This sequence originates from a woman aged 30 to 39 in good health and CMV-seronegative. The rearrangement uses TRBV6-6 and TRBJ1-4, with TRBD1 matching over 7 bases. The material sequenced was PBMCs. The CDR3 DNA reads as TGTGCCAGCAGCAACAGGGGCATGGGGGAAAAACTGTTTTTT. Translating gives CASSNRGMGEKLFF.